The 23 T cell receptor beta chains below all came from one sample that was sequenced in a study of T cell responses to AZD1222 COVID-19 vaccine. Sequencing was performed with immunoSEQ multiplex PCR; in TCRdb, only in-frame clones are kept and a portion is missing. The table has 120,000 or so clones, more than 75% seen once. Source: peripheral blood, taken on day 0 of AZD1222 vaccination. These TCRs come from an adult in good health.

This chain uses TRBV4-3 with TRBJ2-1; D unresolved. This CDR3 has 12 residues. With 0 bases removed from V and 7 bases from J, the gap between germline ends came to 4 bases. CDR1 is LGHNA, CDR2 YSLEER, per germline. The CDR3 nucleotides read TGCGCCAGCAGCCAAGACAGAAATGAGCAGTTCTTC. Its protein product is CASSQDRNEQFF.

This rearrangement joins TRBV7-9 to TRBJ2-6; TRBD1 matches 10 bases. J gave up 5 bases and V 5 bases, and 12 bases lay outside the gene matches. The CDR3 is made up of 18 amino acids. From germline, CDR1 is SEHNR and CDR2 FQNEAQ (reference sequence). The CDR3 here is CASSRGTGAGKWANVLTF. The CDR3 nucleotides are TGTGCCAGCAGCCGCGGGACAGGGGCTGGAAAATGGGCCAACGTCCTGACTTTC.

The V call is TRBV6-5, the J call TRBJ1-5; the D gene is possibly TRBD1 (6 bases). Germline lookup yields CDR1 MNHEY and CDR2 SVGAGI. Trimming pared 4 bases from V and 9 bases from J, leaving 13 bases between. The CDR3 runs to 13 residues. The DNA for the CDR3 is TGTGCCAGCAGTTTTTCTAGGGGGTCGCCCCAGCATTTT. It codes for CASSFSRGSPQHF.

The rearrangement uses TRBV29-1 and TRBJ1-4, with a tentative D call TRBD1 (6 bases). Deletions cut 7 bases from V and 7 bases from J, with 16 bases between. CDR3 length: 13 residues. CDR1 and CDR2 from the germline V gene are SQVTM and ANQGSEA. The DNA of the CDR3 is TGCAGCGCTCGGACAGCCGTGGGTGAAAAACTGTTTTTT. It yields the protein CSARTAVGEKLFF. The full variable domain, in which reference TRBV29-1 and TRBJ1-4 provide the parts outside the CDR3, is SAVISQKPSRDICQRGTSLTIQCQVDSQVTMMFWYRQQPGQSLTLIATANQGSEATYESGFVIDKFPISRPNLTFSTLTVSNMSPEDSSIYLCSARTAVGEKLFFGSGTQLSVL.

The DNA for the CDR3 is TGTGCCAGCAGTTCGCTAGGGGTAGCGGGAGCTCGCGCGTACGAGCAGTACTTC. This gives the protein CASSSLGVAGARAYEQYF. The chain uses TRBV27 and TRBJ2-7; TRBD2 aligns across 9 bases. V dropped 4 bases and J dropped 4; count of bases not matched to a gene: 17. Germline V gene data show CDR1 as MNHEY and CDR2 as SMNVEV (reference sequence). The CDR3 is made up of 18 amino acids.

The chain links TRBV4-2 to TRBJ1-6; the D is unclear. Germline V gene lookup returns CDR1 LGHNA and CDR2 YNFKEQ. Trimming removed 8 bases from V and 10 bases from J, with 3 bases in between. This CDR3 has 9 amino acids. Here the CDR3 DNA reads TGTGCCAGCTACTCACCCCTCCACTTT. It encodes CASYSPLHF.

The V call is TRBV3-1 (or the pseudogene TRBV3-2), the J call TRBJ2-1; 9 nucleotides align to TRBD2. This CDR3 is built from 15 residues. CDR1 and CDR2 from the germline V gene are LGHDT and YNNKEL (reference sequence). V shed 4 bases and J 7 bases; nucleotides not matched to a gene: 8. CDR3 amino acids: CASSPSAGGSNEQFF. CDR3 DNA sequence: TGTGCCAGCAGCCCTTCTGCGGGGGGGTCAAATGAGCAGTTCTTC.

The gene calls are TRBV2 and TRBJ2-4, with 9 bases fitting TRBD1. Trimming took 6 bases from V and 6 from J; bases not matched to a gene: 3. The CDR3 contains 13 residues. Per germline, CDR1 SNHLY and CDR2 FYNNEI. The DNA of the CDR3 is TGTGCCAGCAGCACGACAGGGGGAAACATTCAGTACTTC. Translated: CASSTTGGNIQYF.

J is TRBJ2-7 and V is TRBV7-9; D is unclear. CDR3 length: 12 residues. V was pared by 5 bases and J by 0 bases, with 5 bases between. Germline loops: CDR1 SEHNR, CDR2 FQNEAQ (reference sequence). CDR3 nucleotides: TGTGCCAGCAGCCGTCACTCCTACGAGCAGTACTTC. Residues: CASSRHSYEQYF.

V usage is TRBV18 and J usage is TRBJ1-4; the D gene is possibly TRBD1 (6 bases). The CDR3 spans 18 residues. Germline CDR1 KGHSH, CDR2 LQKENI. Trimming pared 3 bases from V and 8 bases from J, leaving 25 bases between. The chain's CDR3 is CASSPGLLPGQPREKLFF. For the CDR3, the DNA is TGTGCCAGCTCACCTGGGCTTCTTCCGGGACAACCGAGAGAAAAACTGTTTTTT. The entire variable domain, with the rest obtained from reference TRBV18 and TRBJ1-4, is as follows: NAGVMQNPRHLVRRRGQEARLRCSPMKGHSHVYWYRQLPEEGLKFMVYLQKENIIDESGMPKERFSAEFPKEGPSILRIQQVVRGDSAAYFCASSPGLLPGQPREKLFFGSGTQLSVL.

The chain couples TRBV2 to TRBJ1-5, with 8 positions matching TRBD1. After removal of 4 bases from V and 5 bases from J, the junction contained 4 bases not matched to a gene. The germline V gene encodes CDR1 SNHLY and CDR2 FYNNEI. The CDR3 runs to 14 residues. The CDR3 DNA follows: TGTGCCAGCAGTGGATCGACAGGGGATCAGCCCCAGCATTTT. It yields the protein CASSGSTGDQPQHF.

The chain uses TRBV6-5 and TRBJ1-4, with 7 bases matching TRBD1. The CDR3 runs 13 residues. Germline CDR1 is MNHEY and CDR2 is SVGAGI. The J segment lost 8 bases and the V segment lost 10 bases, leaving 10 bases of the junction unmatched. The CDR3 here is CATRQGIGEKLFF. The DNA for the CDR3 is TGTGCCACCAGACAGGGAATAGGGGAAAAACTGTTTTTT.

The table lists this clone with a count of one. The rearrangement links TRBV19 to TRBJ2-7; possibly TRBD1 or TRBD2 for D (5 bases each). V lost 3 bases and J 5 bases, leaving 14 bases between the germline ends. CDR1 and CDR2 (germline): LNHDA, SQIVND (reference sequence). The CDR3 is 14 residues long. CDR3 loop: CASSMKVWGHEQYF. In DNA, the CDR3 is TGTGCCAGTAGTATGAAGGTGTGGGGACACGAGCAGTACTTC.

V is TRBV24-1 and J is TRBJ2-2; D unresolved. The CDR3 totals 15 residues. CDR1 is KGHDR, CDR2 SFDVKD, per germline. Trimming left V 5 bases short and J 6 bases short, with 15 bases between. The CDR3 DNA follows: TGTGCCACCAGTGCCTCAGGAGAAATCTCCGGGGAGCTGTTTTTT. It translates to CATSASGEISGELFF.

This clone appeared once. V gene TRBV20-1 combines with J gene TRBJ2-5; 10 bases line up with TRBD2. Germline V gene lookup returns CDR1 DFQATT and CDR2 SNEGSKA (reference sequence). This CDR3 is 15 amino acids long. J gave up 5 bases and V 3 bases, and 9 bases lay outside the gene matches. CDR3 nucleotide sequence: TGCAGTGCTAGTTTTAGCGGGGGGATCTCGGAGACCCAGTACTTC. It specifies CSASFSGGISETQYF.

The J gene is TRBJ1-2, the V gene TRBV15; no definite D call. V gave up 1 base and J gave up 4 bases, with 7 bases separating them. Germline-derived CDR1 and CDR2 are LNHNV and YYDKDF (reference sequence). The length of the CDR3 is 13 residues. In DNA, the CDR3 is TGTGCCACCAGCAGAGGTGAGGGCTATGGCTACACCTTC. Translated, it gives CATSRGEGYGYTF. Drawing the rest from reference TRBV15 and TRBJ1-2, the complete variable domain is DAMVIQNPRYQVTQFGKPVTLSCSQTLNHNVMYWYQQKSSQAPKLLFHYYDKDFNNEADTPDNFQSRRPNTSFCFLDIRSPGLGDTAMYLCATSRGEGYGYTFGSGTRLTVV.

The chain links TRBV9 to TRBJ2-3; weak D call: TRBD2 (5 bases). From germline, CDR1 is SGDLS and CDR2 YYNGEE. The CDR3 is made up of 14 amino acids. V was clipped by 0 bases and J by 5 bases, with 10 bases between them. The CDR3 DNA follows: TGTGCCAGCAGCGTAGTGGGGAGAGGAGATACGCAGTATTTT. Protein product: CASSVVGRGDTQYF.

The chain carries TRBV27 and TRBJ2-1; 7 bases line up with TRBD2. The CDR3 length is 13 residues. Trimming at V came to 7 bases and at J to 7 bases, leaving 7 bases not matched to a gene. Per germline, CDR1 MNHEY and CDR2 SMNVEV (reference sequence). In nucleotides, the CDR3 is TGTGCCAGCAAGTCTAGCGGTAGGAATGAGCAGTTCTTC. Translating it yields CASKSSGRNEQFF.

The V gene is TRBV9, the J gene TRBJ1-1, with D maybe TRBD1 (6 bases). The V and J ends lost 6 bases and 5 bases respectively, with 14 bases between them. This CDR3 has 13 residues. CDR1 is SGDLS, CDR2 YYNGEE, per germline. The CDR3 DNA is TGTGCCAGCACGGAGGGGGTCATAACTGAAGCTTTCTTT. It is translated as CASTEGVITEAFF.

DNA for the CDR3: TGTGCCAGCAGCCGAGGGGCCAGGGGGCTTAATTCACCCCTCCACTTT. Encoded protein: CASSRGARGLNSPLHF. The chain uses TRBV9 and TRBJ1-6; 8 bases fit TRBD1. Germline V gene data show CDR1 as SGDLS and CDR2 as YYNGEE. The length of the CDR3 is 16 residues. J was trimmed by 6 bases and V by 4 bases; bases with no gene match: 9.

The chain employs TRBV15 and TRBJ2-1, with D tentatively TRBD1 (6 bases). Germline CDR1 LNHNV, CDR2 YYDKDF (reference sequence). The CDR3 is 18 amino acids. V was pared by 0 bases and J by 0 bases, with 15 bases between. CDR3 amino acids: CATSRDLGHSSSYNEQFF. In DNA form, the CDR3 reads TGTGCCACCAGCAGAGACTTGGGACATTCGAGCTCCTACAATGAGCAGTTCTTC.

The rearrangement uses TRBV7-9 and TRBJ2-1; TRBD1 matches at 7 bases. Germline V CDR1 and CDR2: SEHNR, FQNEAQ (reference sequence). This CDR3 is built from 16 residues. Trimming removed 2 bases from V and 4 bases from J; junction bases left unmatched: 8. The CDR3 nucleotides read TGTGCCAGCAGCTTATTGACAGGGATAGGGTACAATGAGCAGTTCTTC. Translation: CASSLLTGIGYNEQFF.

In regard to this clone: Relative to the germline gene, one junction end is altered; a read error may explain this. At the DNA level, this CDR3 is encoded by other sequences in the same sample as well. The chain carries TRBV27 and TRBJ1-2; 9 bases align to TRBD1. The CDR3 contains 16 residues. Looked up from germline, CDR1 is MNHEY and CDR2 is SMNVEV (reference sequence). CDR3 DNA: TGTGCCAGCAGTTTCACCGGGACAGGGCTATACTATGGCTACACCTTT. Its translation is CASSFTGTGLYYGYTF.